The 8 T cell receptor beta chains presented below share a single source sample, sequenced in a study of cytomegalovirus exposure and HLA in healthy donors. With 60 Vbeta and 13 Jbeta primers, the PCR was carried out. TCRdb keeps only in-frame clones here, not all; method: immunoSEQ multiplex PCR. The repertoire holds about 160,000 clones, with 75% to 85% as singletons. Sample: PBMCs. These receptors were taken from a man over 45 in good health and CMV-seropositive.

V and J are TRBV5-4 and TRBJ2-2; D may be TRBD2 (6 bases). This CDR3 contains 16 residues. Trimming pared 0 bases from V and 2 bases from J, leaving 11 bases between. CDR1 is SGHNT and CDR2 is YYREEE in the germline V gene (reference sequence). The CDR3 nucleotides read TGTGCCAGCAGCTTGGGTCTAGCGACTAACACCGGGGAGCTGTTTTTT. As protein: CASSLGLATNTGELFF.

V usage is TRBV9 and J usage is TRBJ2-1; TRBD2 matches at 8 bases. Trimming took 4 bases from V and 5 from J; bases not matched to a gene: 5. CDR3 length equals 14 residues. Germline V gene lookup returns CDR1 SGDLS and CDR2 YYNGEE. CDR3 in amino acids: CASSPTSEHNEQFF. CDR3 DNA: TGTGCCAGCAGCCCGACTAGCGAGCACAATGAGCAGTTCTTC. The full variable domain, with the rest looked up from reference TRBV9 and TRBJ2-1, is DSGVTQTPKHLITATGQRVTLRCSPRSGDLSVYWYQQSLDQGLQFLIQYYNGEERAKGNILERFSAQQFPDLHSELNLSSLELGDSALYFCASSPTSEHNEQFFGPGTRLTVL.

The rearrangement uses TRBV7-9 and TRBJ2-2; D uncertain. V was cut by 2 bases and J by 2 bases, with 12 bases left in between. The CDR3 loop spans 16 amino acids. Per the germline V gene, CDR1 is SEHNR and CDR2 is FQNEAQ (reference sequence). As DNA, the CDR3 is TGTGCCAGCAGCTTACGTGACACAATAAACACCGGGGAGCTGTTTTTT. Encoded protein: CASSLRDTINTGELFF.

V and J are TRBV5-1 and TRBJ1-1, with 7 bases fitting TRBD1. This CDR3 has 14 amino acids. Per the germline V gene, CDR1 is SGHRS and CDR2 is YFSETQ. V trimming: 2 bases; J trimming: 4 bases; junction bases outside the gene matches: 5. CDR3 amino acids: CASSLQGSGTEAFF. The CDR3 nucleotides read TGCGCCAGCAGCTTACAGGGGTCGGGCACTGAAGCTTTCTTT. The full variable domain, in which reference TRBV5-1 and TRBJ1-1 provide the parts outside the CDR3, is KAGVTQTPRYLIKTRGQQVTLSCSPISGHRSVSWYQQTPGQGLQFLFEYFSETQRNKGNFPGRFSGRQFSNSRSEMNVSTLELGDSALYLCASSLQGSGTEAFFGQGTRLTVV.

This chain links TRBV7-9 with TRBJ1-2; D unresolved. Germline lookup yields CDR1 SEHNR and CDR2 FQNEAQ (reference sequence). V was clipped by 5 bases and J by 6 bases, with 19 bases between them. The CDR3 totals 15 residues. CDR3 residues: CASSLGRAGRDGYTF. The CDR3 DNA is TGTGCCAGCAGCCTAGGACGGGCGGGCCGGGATGGCTACACCTTC.

The V gene is TRBV28, the J gene TRBJ1-1; possibly TRBD1 for D (6 bases). Trimming removed 5 bases from V and 5 bases from J, with 15 bases in between. CDR1 is MDHEN, CDR2 SYDVKM, per germline. The length of the CDR3 is 14 residues. For the CDR3, the DNA is TGTGCCAGCAGTCTCCAGGGGTTAGGGACTGAAGCTTTCTTT. This translates into CASSLQGLGTEAFF.

V usage is TRBV21-1 and J usage is TRBJ1-1; the table's D call, TRBD1, was not checked against the DNA. TRBV21-1 is given as a pseudogene. This CDR3 contains 13 residues. CDR3 sequence: CASSPTGAARAFF. The CDR3 DNA reads TGTGCCAGCAGCCCGACAGGGGCCGCGAGAGCTTTCTTT.

The genes are TRBV7-2 and TRBJ2-3; D not resolved. There are 14 residues in the CDR3. Trimming pared 4 bases from V and 0 bases from J, leaving 8 bases between. Looked up from germline, CDR1 is SGHTA and CDR2 is FQGNSA. CDR3 in DNA: TGTGCCAGCAGCTGGGCTACGAGCACAGATACGCAGTATTTT. Translating it yields CASSWATSTDTQYF. The full variable domain, with the rest looked up from reference TRBV7-2 and TRBJ2-3, is GAGVSQSPSNKVTEKGKDVELRCDPISGHTALYWYRQSLGQGLEFLIYFQGNSAPDKSGLPSDRFSAERTGGSVSTLTIQRTQQEDSAVYLCASSWATSTDTQYFGPGTRLTVL.